The clone carrying this TCR beta chain has more than one count but fewer than ten. The sample originates from a study of T-cell reconstitution after alpha-beta-depleted transplantation in children. Preparation of the TCRbeta library involved a method that used unique molecular identifiers. Each CDR3 protein gets one entry after TCRdb re-called the PCR reads with MiXCR. The sample lists hundreds of thousands of distinct CDR3 sequences; under 15% were seen once. Germline V CDR1 and CDR2: MNHEY, SVGAGI. This CDR3 has 13 residues. The ends were cut back, 4 bases at V and 6 bases at J, with 12 bases in the middle.

The chain combines TRBV6-5 with TRBJ1-2; D may be TRBD1 (5 bases). The sequence was collected from a human donor who donated a stem cell graft to a child with combined immunodeficiency. Sequences were derived from PBMCs from the stem cell graft donor, sampled from the stem cell graft. CDR3 in DNA: TGTGCCAGCAGTTGGGGCACCCAACATGGCTACACCTTC. Its translation: CASSWGTQHGYTF.